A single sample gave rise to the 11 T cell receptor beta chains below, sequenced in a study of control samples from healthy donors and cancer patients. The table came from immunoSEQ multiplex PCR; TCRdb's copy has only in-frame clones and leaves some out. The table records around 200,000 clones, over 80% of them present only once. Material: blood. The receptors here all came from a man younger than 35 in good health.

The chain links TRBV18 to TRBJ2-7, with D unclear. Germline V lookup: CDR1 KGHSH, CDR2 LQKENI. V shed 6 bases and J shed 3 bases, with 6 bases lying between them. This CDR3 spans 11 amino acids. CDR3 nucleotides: TGTGCCAGCTCCTTGAACTACGAGCAGTACTTC. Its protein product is CASSLNYEQYF. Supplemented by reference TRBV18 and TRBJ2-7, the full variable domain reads NAGVMQNPRHLVRRRGQEARLRCSPMKGHSHVYWYRQLPEEGLKFMVYLQKENIIDESGMPKERFSAEFPKEGPSILRIQQVVRGDSAAYFCASSLNYEQYFGPGTRLTVT.

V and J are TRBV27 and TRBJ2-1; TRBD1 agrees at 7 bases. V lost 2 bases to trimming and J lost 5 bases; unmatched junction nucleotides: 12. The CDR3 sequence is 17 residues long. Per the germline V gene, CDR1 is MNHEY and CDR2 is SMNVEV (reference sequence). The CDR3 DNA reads TGTGCCAGCAGTTTAAGGAGGACAGGTGTCAGGCACAATGAGCAGTTCTTC. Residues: CASSLRRTGVRHNEQFF.

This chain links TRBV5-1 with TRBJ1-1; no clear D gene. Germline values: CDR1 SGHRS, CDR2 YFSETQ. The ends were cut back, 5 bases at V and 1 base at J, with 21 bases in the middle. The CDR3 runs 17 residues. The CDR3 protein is CASRRYGVLKGNTEAFF. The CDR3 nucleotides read TGCGCCAGCAGAAGGTACGGTGTCCTAAAAGGGAACACTGAAGCTTTCTTT. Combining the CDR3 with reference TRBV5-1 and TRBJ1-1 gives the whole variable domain KAGVTQTPRYLIKTRGQQVTLSCSPISGHRSVSWYQQTPGQGLQFLFEYFSETQRNKGNFPGRFSGRQFSNSRSEMNVSTLELGDSALYLCASRRYGVLKGNTEAFFGQGTRLTVV.

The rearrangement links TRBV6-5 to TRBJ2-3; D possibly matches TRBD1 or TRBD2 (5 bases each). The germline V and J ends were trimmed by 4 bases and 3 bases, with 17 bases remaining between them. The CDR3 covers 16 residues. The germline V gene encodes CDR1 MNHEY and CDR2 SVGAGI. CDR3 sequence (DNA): TGTGCCAGCAGTTCGGGGCTCGGAGTTACTACAGATACGCAGTATTTT. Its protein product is CASSSGLGVTTDTQYF.

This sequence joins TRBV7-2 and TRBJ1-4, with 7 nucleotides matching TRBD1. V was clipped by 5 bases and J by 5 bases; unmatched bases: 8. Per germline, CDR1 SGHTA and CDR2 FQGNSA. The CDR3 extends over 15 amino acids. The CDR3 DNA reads TGTGCCAGCAGCCCTCGACAGGGCGGGAATGAAAAACTGTTTTTT. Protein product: CASSPRQGGNEKLFF.

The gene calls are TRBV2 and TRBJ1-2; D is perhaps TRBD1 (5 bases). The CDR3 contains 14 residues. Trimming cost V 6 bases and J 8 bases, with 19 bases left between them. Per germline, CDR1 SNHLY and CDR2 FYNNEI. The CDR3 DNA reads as TGTGCCAGCAGCGCCTCCGAGGCCGAGGGGGGCTACACCTTC. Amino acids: CASSASEAEGGYTF.

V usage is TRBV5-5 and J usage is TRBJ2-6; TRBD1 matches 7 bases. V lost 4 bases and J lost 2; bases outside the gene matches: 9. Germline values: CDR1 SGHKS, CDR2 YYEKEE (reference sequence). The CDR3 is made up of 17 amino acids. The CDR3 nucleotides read TGTGCCAGCAGCCCCATGACAGGGATACCTGGGGCCAACGTCCTGACTTTC. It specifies CASSPMTGIPGANVLTF.

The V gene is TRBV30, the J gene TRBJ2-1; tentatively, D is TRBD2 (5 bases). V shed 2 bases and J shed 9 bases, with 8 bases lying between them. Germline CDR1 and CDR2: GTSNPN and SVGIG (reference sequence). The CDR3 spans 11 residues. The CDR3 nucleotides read TGTGCCTGGAGTCCTGGAGGTGAGCAGTTCTTC. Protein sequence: CAWSPGGEQFF.

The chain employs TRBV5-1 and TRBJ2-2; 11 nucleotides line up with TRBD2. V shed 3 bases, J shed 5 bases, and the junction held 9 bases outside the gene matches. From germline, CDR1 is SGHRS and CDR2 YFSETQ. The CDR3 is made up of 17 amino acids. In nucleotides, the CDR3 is TGCGCCAGCAGCTCGACTAGCGGGGCCCTCTATACCGGGGAGCTGTTTTTT. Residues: CASSSTSGALYTGELFF.

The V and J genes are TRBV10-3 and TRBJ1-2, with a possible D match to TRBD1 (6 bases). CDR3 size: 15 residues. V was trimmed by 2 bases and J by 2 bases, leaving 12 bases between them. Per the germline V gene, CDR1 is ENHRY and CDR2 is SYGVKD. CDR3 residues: CAISEKGGGNYGYTF. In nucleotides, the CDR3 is TGTGCCATCAGTGAGAAGGGGGGAGGCAACTATGGCTACACCTTC.

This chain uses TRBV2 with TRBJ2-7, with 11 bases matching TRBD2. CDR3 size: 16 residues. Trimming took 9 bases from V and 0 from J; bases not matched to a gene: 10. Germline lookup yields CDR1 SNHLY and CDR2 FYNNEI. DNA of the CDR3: TGTGCCAGTATGACTAGCGGGACGACTGTCTCCTACGAGCAGTACTTC. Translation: CASMTSGTTVSYEQYF.